These 26 T cell receptor beta chains share one sample of origin, sequenced in a study of T cells in Graves' hyperthyroidism and ophthalmopathy. Amplification yielded TCR beta CDR3 regions, with RNA transcripts as the source. A set of HTBI primers served as the primers for a first-round RT-PCR of the TCR CDR3. TCRdb fed the multiplex PCR reads into MiXCR, producing one record per CDR3 protein. This table has about 640,000 distinct CDR3 sequences, less than 25% appearing once. The specimen sequenced was blood. Receptors originate from a man aged 30 to 45 with Graves' ophthalmopathy.

This clonotype was seen ten or more times. The J gene is TRBJ2-5, the V gene TRBV11-2; 7 bases fit TRBD2. CDR3 length: 16 amino acids. Germline-derived CDR1 and CDR2 are SGHAT and FQNNGV. J lost 2 bases, V lost 0 bases, and 6 bases had no gene match. CDR3 sequence reads: CASSLDLGRGQETQYF. CDR3 DNA sequence: TGTGCCAGCAGCTTAGACCTGGGGCGGGGGCAAGAGACCCAGTACTTC.

This clonotype was seen a handful of times. The rearrangement uses TRBV7-3 and TRBJ2-1; 10 positions agree with TRBD2. This CDR3 comprises 16 residues. Germline V CDR1 and CDR2: SGHTA, FQGTGA. Unmatched junction bases numbered 4, after V lost 5 bases and J lost 0 bases. The CDR3: CASSPTSGASYNEQFF. As DNA, the CDR3 is TGTGCCAGCAGCCCCACTAGCGGGGCCTCCTACAATGAGCAGTTCTTC.

This clonotype appeared a few times. The chain couples TRBV27 to TRBJ2-5, with a possible D match to TRBD2 (6 bases). The V end was cut by 5 bases, the J end by 0 bases, with 13 bases between. The length of the CDR3 is 15 residues. Germline-derived CDR1 and CDR2 are MNHEY and SMNVEV (reference sequence). The CDR3 sequence is CASSKAGGNQETQYF. The CDR3 region has the DNA TGTGCCAGCAGTAAAGCAGGCGGGAACCAAGAGACCCAGTACTTC.

Ten or more counts support this clonotype. The chain combines TRBV3-1 with TRBJ2-5; D might be TRBD1 (6 bases). Trimming stripped 4 bases from V and 4 bases from J, with 16 bases between. The CDR3 loop spans 15 amino acids. Germline CDR1 LGHDT, CDR2 YNNKEL (reference sequence). CDR3 amino acids: CASSPKDRTAETQYF. CDR3 DNA sequence: TGTGCCAGCAGCCCAAAAGACCGGACAGCAGAGACCCAGTACTTC.

The rearrangement links TRBV19 to TRBJ1-2; D is ambiguous. Germline V gives CDR1 LNHDA, CDR2 SQIVND (reference sequence). The CDR3 sequence is 13 residues long. Trimming shortened V by 4 bases and J by 4 bases, and 10 bases separated the two germline ends. This CDR3 reads CASSKEVAYGYTF. DNA for the CDR3: TGTGCCAGTAGTAAGGAAGTAGCCTATGGCTACACCTTC.

This clonotype was counted many times. V is TRBV20-1 and J is TRBJ2-7; 9 bases are shared with TRBD2. Germline CDR1 and CDR2: DFQATT and SNEGSKA (reference sequence). The CDR3 contains 14 residues. J gave up 4 bases and V 4 bases, and 8 bases lay outside the gene matches. CDR3 bases: TGCAGTGCTACCGGTAGCGGGAGTTCGTACGAGCAGTACTTC. Protein: CSATGSGSSYEQYF.

This clonotype has just a few counts. V gene TRBV27 combines with J gene TRBJ1-1; TRBD1 agrees at 12 bases. Per the germline V gene, CDR1 is MNHEY and CDR2 is SMNVEV (reference sequence). V was pared by 6 bases and J by 3 bases, with 5 bases of the junction left unmatched. This CDR3 has 15 amino acids. In nucleotides, the CDR3 is TGTGCCAGCAGGGCAGGGACAGGGGGCTACACTGAAGCTTTCTTT. It encodes CASRAGTGGYTEAFF.

This clonotype was counted many times. DNA of the CDR3: TGTGCCAGCAGTGATTCGACTAGCGGAGCCTACAATGAGCAGTTCTTC. Its protein product is CASSDSTSGAYNEQFF. The chain joins TRBV9 to TRBJ2-1; 9 bases are a match to TRBD2. The length of the CDR3 is 16 residues. The V gene end was trimmed by 5 bases and the J gene end by 2 bases; junction bases not matched to a gene: 8. The germline CDR1 and CDR2 sequences are SGDLS and YYNGEE.

This chain connects TRBV6-5 to TRBJ2-7; perhaps TRBD2 as D (7 bases). Germline V gene sequence: CDR1 MNHEY, CDR2 SVGAGI. The CDR3 has 16 amino acids. Trimming pared 2 bases from V and 0 bases from J, leaving 14 bases between. The CDR3 here is CASSYSGGGSSYEQYF. DNA of the CDR3: TGTGCCAGCAGTTACAGTGGGGGCGGGAGCTCCTACGAGCAGTACTTC.

The chain links TRBV5-5 to TRBJ2-2; 8 positions match TRBD2. The CDR3 has 16 residues. J lost 4 bases, V lost 0 bases, and 5 bases had no gene match. Germline CDR1 and CDR2: SGHKS and YYEKEE (reference sequence). This chain's CDR3 is CASSLDLAGSTGELFF. CDR3 bases: TGTGCCAGCAGCTTGGATCTAGCGGGCTCCACCGGGGAGCTGTTTTTT.

This clonotype has a count of ten or more. The chain's CDR3 is CASSLAPRGTRVTDTQYF. The CDR3 DNA is TGTGCCAGCAGTTTGGCACCTAGGGGAACGAGGGTCACAGATACGCAGTATTTT. The V and J genes are TRBV12-3 or TRBV12-4 and TRBJ2-3; possibly TRBD1 or TRBD2 for D (5 bases each). The CDR3 consists of 18 residues. V was shortened by 3 bases and J by 2 bases, with 21 bases between the two germline ends.

The chain carries TRBV10-3 and TRBJ2-3, with a possible D match to TRBD1 (6 bases). The V and J ends lost 8 bases and 0 bases respectively, with 15 bases between them. Germline CDR1 and CDR2: ENHRY and SYGVKD. This CDR3 has 15 amino acids. CDR3 sequence reads: CAIFAGERSTDTQYF. CDR3 sequence (DNA): TGTGCCATCTTCGCAGGGGAGAGGAGCACAGATACGCAGTATTTT.

To note about this clonotype: Sequence at one end of the junction differs from germline and may be a read error. The V call is TRBV7-2, the J call TRBJ2-7; 9 bases align to TRBD1. Looked up from germline, CDR1 is SGHTA and CDR2 is FQGNSA. The CDR3 runs 16 residues. The CDR3 protein is CVSSWDRASSSYEQYF. The CDR3 DNA reads as TGTGTCAGCAGCTGGGACAGGGCTTCAAGCTCCTACGAGCAGTACTTC.

Turning to this clonotype: An end of the junction does not agree with germline; a read error may underlie this. This chain uses TRBV30 with TRBJ1-6; D gene ambiguous. The CDR3 length is 15 residues. Germline V gene sequence: CDR1 GTSNPN, CDR2 SVGIG (reference sequence). CDR3 amino acids: CAWGVRRYYNSPLHF. In DNA form, the CDR3 reads TGTGCCTGGGGTGTACGGCGGTATTATAATTCACCCCTCCACTTT.

This clonotype was seen a handful of times. The chain employs TRBV10-3 and TRBJ2-2; 10 bases fit TRBD2. The V gene end was trimmed by 3 bases and the J gene end by 4 bases; junction bases not matched to a gene: 8. The V gene's germline CDR1 is ENHRY and CDR2 SYGVKD. There are 17 residues in the CDR3. CDR3 sequence: CAISESRLAGATGELFF. DNA of the CDR3: TGTGCCATCAGTGAAAGTCGACTAGCGGGCGCCACCGGGGAGCTGTTTTTT.

V is TRBV10-3 and J is TRBJ2-1; 9 bases line up with TRBD2. Trimming removed 10 bases from V and 7 bases from J; junction bases left unmatched: 5. The CDR3 runs 12 residues. Per the germline V gene, CDR1 is ENHRY and CDR2 is SYGVKD. DNA of the CDR3: TGTGCCAACGCGCGGGAGGGGAATGAGCAGTTCTTC. As protein: CANAREGNEQFF.

V usage is TRBV6-1 and J usage is TRBJ1-3; 8 bases map to TRBD1. The V gene's germline CDR1 is MNHNS and CDR2 SASEGT. With V trimmed by 6 bases and J by 5 bases, 6 bases remained unmatched. CDR3 length equals 14 residues. CDR3 sequence: CASRQGVARNTIYF. CDR3 nucleotide sequence: TGTGCCAGCAGACAGGGGGTGGCTAGAAACACCATATATTTT.

On this clonotype: Given a much more abundant clone one base away, this may be a read error. The V and J genes are TRBV28 and TRBJ1-5, with a possible D match to TRBD1 (5 bases). This CDR3 is 14 amino acids long. Germline assignment: CDR1 MDHEN and CDR2 SYDVKM. The chain's CDR3 is CAGSFSGSGQPQHF. The CDR3 DNA follows: TGTGCCGGCAGTTTTTCAGGGTCAGGTCAGCCCCAGCATTTT.

The chain links TRBV6-5 to TRBJ1-6, with D possibly matching TRBD1 (6 bases). There are 14 residues in the CDR3. Germline V gene data show CDR1 as MNHEY and CDR2 as SVGAGI. The V end lost 3 bases, the J end lost 9 bases, and 12 bases lay between the germline ends. CDR3 sequence: CASSYRGEGSPLHF. The CDR3, as DNA: TGTGCCAGCAGTTATAGGGGGGAGGGTTCACCCCTCCACTTT.

This clonotype was counted a few times. The rearrangement joins TRBV3-1 to TRBJ2-2, with D maybe TRBD1 (5 bases). The germline V and J ends were trimmed by 0 bases and 3 bases, with 17 bases remaining between them. The CDR3 length is 18 residues. Germline CDR1 is LGHDT and CDR2 is YNNKEL (reference sequence). The CDR3 sequence: CASSQESTVRGYTGELFF. The CDR3 bases are TGTGCCAGCAGCCAAGAAAGCACGGTTAGGGGATACACCGGGGAGCTGTTTTTT. Full variable domain (rest looked up from reference TRBV3-1 and TRBJ2-2): DTAVSQTPKYLVTQMGNDKSIKCEQNLGHDTMYWYKQDSKKFLKIMFSYNNKELIINETVPNRFSPKSPDKAHLNLHINSLELGDSAVYFCASSQESTVRGYTGELFFGEGSRLTVL.

This clonotype appeared many times. The rearrangement uses TRBV11-1 and TRBJ1-1, with a possible D match to TRBD1 (6 bases). Germline V gene lookup returns CDR1 SGHAT and CDR2 FQDESV (reference sequence). The CDR3 is 17 residues long. Trimming stripped 5 bases from V and 3 bases from J, with 22 bases between. CDR3 sequence: CASSRQAGEGVDTEAFF. CDR3 sequence (DNA): TGTGCCAGCAGCCGACAAGCGGGAGAGGGGGTTGACACTGAAGCTTTCTTT.

V gene TRBV19 combines with J gene TRBJ1-5, with D tentatively TRBD1 (6 bases). CDR3 length equals 13 residues. The V end lost 7 bases, the J end lost 5 bases, and 12 bases lay between the germline ends. The germline V gene encodes CDR1 LNHDA and CDR2 SQIVND (reference sequence). This CDR3 is CASTEGGDQPQHF. CDR3 nucleotides: TGTGCCAGTACTGAAGGGGGGGATCAGCCCCAGCATTTT.

Ten or more counts support this clonotype. The chain uses TRBV13 and TRBJ2-5; 9 nucleotides align to TRBD1. Germline trimming cut 8 bases from V and 2 bases from J; bases unmatched to any gene: 3. CDR1 and CDR2 from the germline V gene are PRHDT and FYEKMQ (reference sequence). The CDR3 extends over 13 amino acids. The chain's CDR3 is CASGQGSQETQYF. CDR3 nucleotides: TGTGCCAGCGGACAGGGGTCACAAGAGACCCAGTACTTC.

The gene calls are TRBV5-1 and TRBJ1-3, with D possibly matching TRBD1 (5 bases). The germline V gene has CDR1 SGHRS and CDR2 YFSETQ. The V and J ends lost 5 bases and 3 bases respectively, with 15 bases between them. The CDR3 is 15 residues long. The CDR3 DNA follows: TGCGCCAGCAGTTTTGGATCGGGGGATGGAAACACCATATATTTT. It is translated as CASSFGSGDGNTIYF.

This clonotype was observed a handful of times. The chain uses TRBV20-1 and TRBJ2-7; perhaps TRBD2 as D (7 bases). CDR1 and CDR2 (germline): DFQATT, SNEGSKA (reference sequence). V was pared by 5 bases and J by 12 bases, with 17 bases between. This CDR3 region has 11 residues. Written as DNA, the CDR3 is TGCAGTGCTTGGGGGGCGGGAGTGCGGTACTTC. Translating gives CSAWGAGVRYF.

The rearrangement joins TRBV6-1 to TRBJ2-3; TRBD2 aligns across 7 bases. Per the germline V gene, CDR1 is MNHNS and CDR2 is SASEGT. The CDR3 runs 13 residues. V trimming: 7 bases; J trimming: 2 bases; junction bases outside the gene matches: 3. CDR3 sequence: CASTKRDTDTQYF. The DNA of the CDR3 is TGTGCCAGCACCAAGCGGGACACAGATACGCAGTATTTT.